These T cell receptor beta chains were read from a single sample in a study of blood T cell repertoires in COVID-19. Generated by immunoSEQ multiplex PCR, the TCRdb table keeps only in-frame clones and is missing some. The sample has 100,000 to 150,000 clones, roughly nine tenths seen once. Sequencing input: peripheral blood. Every receptor here comes from a man in his 70s with active or convalescent COVID-19. The CDR3 runs from the conserved cysteine through the conserved F or W. D genes are given only for firm matches. Clone size appears in some rows only: once, few, many, or a class for an expanded clone.

.	.	TRBV19	TRBJ1-1	TGTGCCAGTAGTTCCCCCCCCTGGGCAGCTTTCTTT	CASSSPPWAAFF
.	.	TRBV6-5	TRBJ1-2	TGTGCCAGCAGTTACTCCCGGACAGAATATGGCTACACCTTC	CASSYSRTEYGYTF
.	.	TRBV6-5	TRBJ2-5	TGTGCCAGCAGTACTTTAGCGGACCGCGCGGAGACCCAGTACTTC	CASSTLADRAETQYF
once	.	TRBV27	TRBJ2-6	TGTGCCAGCAGTTTAGGGGGACTTTCTGGGGCCAACGTCCTGACTTTC	CASSLGGLSGANVLTF
.	.	TRBV11-2	TRBJ2-7	TGTGCCAGCAGCGCCGACCGGGACACCTACGAGCAGTACTTC	CASSADRDTYEQYF
.	TRBD1	TRBV7-9	TRBJ2-7	TGTGCCAGCTCGGGACAGGGGAGCTCCTACGAGCAGTACTTC	CASSGQGSSYEQYF
.	TRBD1	TRBV10-2	TRBJ1-2	TGCGCCAGCAGTGTATTCTCAGGGGGCTTTAGTGGCTACACCTTC	CASSVFSGGFSGYTF
.	.	TRBV6-5	TRBJ1-1	TGTGCCAGCAGTCCGCATCGGACAGTGAACACTGAAGCTTTCTTT	CASSPHRTVNTEAFF
.	TRBD1	TRBV5-5	TRBJ2-7	TGTGCCAGCAGCAAGGGACAGGTTTCTTACGAGCAGTACTTC	CASSKGQVSYEQYF
.	.	TRBV5-1	TRBJ2-5	TGCGCCAGCAGCATACAGGTTGCCAAAGAGACCCAGTACTTC	CASSIQVAKETQYF
.	TRBD1	TRBV12-3/TRBV12-4	TRBJ1-2	TGTGCCAGCAGTCCGGGACAGGCGGGCGGCTACACCTTC	CASSPGQAGGYTF
.	TRBD2	TRBV2	TRBJ2-5	TGTGCCAGCAGTGGAGATAGGCTAGCGGGAGGTGAGACCCAGTACTTC	CASSGDRLAGGETQYF
.	TRBD1	TRBV19	TRBJ1-5	TGTGCCATTGGAGGGACAGGGGGTAATCAGCCCCAGCATTTT	CAIGGTGGNQPQHF
.	TRBD1	TRBV5-1	TRBJ1-1	TGCGCCAGCAGCCCCGGACAGGGGGGCACTGAAGCTTTCTTT	CASSPGQGGTEAFF
.	.	TRBV6-6	TRBJ2-7	TGTGCCAGCAGTTACGGGGCGGGGAGCTCCTACGAGCAGTACTTC	CASSYGAGSSYEQYF
.	TRBD1	TRBV19	TRBJ1-5	TGTGCCAGTAGTATAGGCCAAGGGGGCCAGCCCCAGCATTTT	CASSIGQGGQPQHF
.	.	TRBV28	TRBJ2-1	TGTGCCAGCAGTTTTATCGGGAGCGGCTCCTACAATGAGCAGTTCTTC	CASSFIGSGSYNEQFF
.	.	TRBV11-1	TRBJ1-1	TGTGCCAGCAGCTTCCTTGGCGGATCGGCTGAAGCTTTCTTT	CASSFLGGSAEAFF
.	.	TRBV7-9	TRBJ2-1	TGTGCCAGCAGCCGCGGTAGGGGCGGCTTCAATGAGCAGTTCTTC	CASSRGRGGFNEQFF
.	TRBD1	TRBV15	TRBJ2-1	TGTGCCACCAGCAGAGATCTAAAACAGGGGAGCTCCTACAATGAGCAGTTCTTC	CATSRDLKQGSSYNEQFF
.	.	TRBV6-5	TRBJ1-3	TGTGCCAGCAGTAAACATTCAGGGACTGGAAACACCATATATTTT	CASSKHSGTGNTIYF
.	.	TRBV7-2	TRBJ2-1	TGTGCCAGCAGCACACGACCCCGGGGAGGATTGAGATACAATGAGCAGTTCTTC	CASSTRPRGGLRYNEQFF
once	.	TRBV5-1	TRBJ1-6	TGCGCCAGCAGACGGACAGACGTCAGTTCACCCCTCCACTTT	CASRRTDVSSPLHF
.	.	TRBV18	TRBJ2-3	TGTGCCAGCTCACCCCGGGCAGATACGCAGTATTTT	CASSPRADTQYF
once	.	TRBV29-1	TRBJ2-7	TGCAGCGTTGAAGATAGGTGGGGCAGTGGCTACGAGCAGTACTTC	CSVEDRWGSGYEQYF
.	.	TRBV7-6	TRBJ2-7	TGTGCCAGCAGCTTAGAGGTAGCATCCTACGAGCAGTACTTC	CASSLEVASYEQYF
.	TRBD2	TRBV3-1/TRBV3-2	TRBJ2-1	TGTGCCAGCAGCCTTTCTAGCGGGAGCTATGAGCAGTTCTTC	CASSLSSGSYEQFF
.	.	TRBV12-5	TRBJ2-1	TGTGCTAGTGCCTTGGGCGCGTTTTACGGGGATGAGCAGTTCTTC	CASALGAFYGDEQFF
once	TRBD1	TRBV5-1	TRBJ2-7	TGCGCCAGCAGCTCTAGGACAGGGACCTACGAGCAGTACTTC	CASSSRTGTYEQYF